This TCR beta chain emerged from a study of STAT5B mutations in CD4+ large granular lymphocyte leukemia. Study-wide context: Healthy donors showed HLA-associated enrichment of the CDR3 'QG' motif.

The CDR3 has 15 amino acids. Germline lookup yields CDR1 SEHNR and CDR2 FQNEAQ (reference sequence). V was clipped by 2 bases and J by 5 bases, with 10 bases between them. Overall study findings and caveats: Top patient clones used TRBV06 genes more often: 8/27 versus 2/35 in controls.

Clones were sequenced by immunoSEQ multiplex PCR, and TCRdb holds only the in-frame ones, with some missing. The data hold about 30,000 clones, with around three quarters observed a single time. There are a few counts of this clone. Its antigen is undetermined. This TCR came from a human donor in good health. The sequenced sample consisted of CD4+ T cells from blood buffy coats. The V call is TRBV7-9, the J call TRBJ1-6; maybe TRBD1 (5 bases). The CDR3 is CASSLREGNNSPLHF. CDR3 DNA: TGTGCCAGCAGCTTAAGGGAGGGGAATAATTCACCCCTCCACTTT.